A single sample gave rise to the 4 T cell receptor beta chains below, sequenced in a study of post-analysis software for immune sequencing data. The study, taken as a whole, reports: Patients had higher frequencies than controls of a handful of TRBV segments, including TRBV5-6, TRBV5-1 and TRBV20-1.

Built from TCR beta cDNA, the libraries had unique molecular identifiers in them. TCRdb re-called the PCR reads with MiXCR, one entry per CDR3 protein. The sample consists of hundreds of thousands of distinct CDR3 sequences, about 32% of them appearing once. Their cognate antigens are unknown. Sequenced material: blood. These receptor sequences come from a girl aged 5-17 years with multiple sclerosis.

This chain connects TRBV20-1 to TRBJ1-1, with 7 bases identical to TRBD1. V lost 6 bases, J lost 3 bases, and 13 bases stayed unmatched. In germline, CDR1 is DFQATT, CDR2 SNEGSKA (reference sequence). CDR3 length: 15 residues. The CDR3 is CSARTRGTLHTEAFF. CDR3 DNA: TGCAGTGCCAGGACCAGGGGGACGTTACACACTGAAGCTTTCTTT.

In this sample, this clonotype turned up once. The V call is TRBV14, the J call TRBJ1-1, with 9 bases aligning to TRBD1. This CDR3 spans 15 amino acids. Trimming took 8 bases from V and 4 from J; bases not matched to a gene: 11. Germline loops: CDR1 SGHDN, CDR2 FVKESK. CDR3 in amino acids: CASRAQGAESTEAFF. Written as DNA, the CDR3 is TGTGCCAGCCGGGCACAGGGGGCGGAGAGCACTGAAGCTTTCTTT. Full variable domain (rest looked up from reference TRBV14 and TRBJ1-1): EAGVTQFPSHSVIEKGQTVTLRCDPISGHDNLYWYRRVMGKEIKFLLHFVKESKQDESGMPNNRFLAERTGGTYSTLKVQPAELEDSGVYFCASRAQGAESTEAFFGQGTRLTVV.

This chain uses TRBV6-5 with TRBJ2-7; D possibly uses TRBD1 or TRBD2 (5 bases each). V lost 4 bases, J lost 12 bases, and 13 bases lay in between. The CDR3 totals 11 residues. Germline V CDR1 and CDR2: MNHEY, SVGAGI. Here the CDR3 DNA reads TGTGCCAGCAGTTTTTTTGGGACCCGGTACTTC. It translates to CASSFFGTRYF.

Points on this clonotype: The junction differs from germline at one of its ends, possibly a read error. The rearrangement joins TRBV24-1 to TRBJ1-4; 9 nucleotides agree with TRBD1. The CDR3 runs to 12 residues. The germline V gene encodes CDR1 KGHDR and CDR2 SFDVKD. CDR3 sequence: CAPSDGTGQLFF. CDR3 sequence (DNA): TGTGCCCCCAGTGACGGGACAGGGCAACTGTTTTTT.